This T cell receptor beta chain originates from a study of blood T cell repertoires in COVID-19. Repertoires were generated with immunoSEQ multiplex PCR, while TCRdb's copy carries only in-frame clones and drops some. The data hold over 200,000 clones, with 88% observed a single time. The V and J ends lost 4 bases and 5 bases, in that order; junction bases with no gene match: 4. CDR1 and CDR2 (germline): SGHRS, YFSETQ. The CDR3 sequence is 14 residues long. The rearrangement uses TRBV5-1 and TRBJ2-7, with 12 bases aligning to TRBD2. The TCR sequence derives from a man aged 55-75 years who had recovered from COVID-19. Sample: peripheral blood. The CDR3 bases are TGCGCCAGCAGCCGACTAGCGGGGGCCAACGAGCAGTACTTC. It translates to CASSRLAGANEQYF.